This entry is about one T cell receptor beta chain. The source of the sample is a study of cytomegalovirus exposure and HLA in healthy donors. TCRdb's copy holds only in-frame clones and misses some; the assay was immunoSEQ multiplex PCR. The sample lists more than 90,000 clones, 80% to 95% occurring once. Sequencing input: PBMCs. The sequence was collected from a woman in her thirties in good health and CMV-seropositive.

Written as DNA, the CDR3 is TGTGCAAGTCGCTTAGCAGGGGGAACCTACGAGCAGTACTTC. Translating gives CASRLAGGTYEQYF. V gene TRBV12-2 combines with J gene TRBJ2-7; the table gives TRBD1 as D, unverified against the DNA. TRBV12-2 is a listed pseudogene. CDR3 length: 14 residues.